This TCR beta chain originates from a study of shared clonotypes between healthy human individuals (dated by TCRdb to the early 2020s). Regarding the study in general: Three men and two women, aged 18 to 49 years, made up the cohort. For each donor, CD4 naive and CD4 memory were each run on three plates, CD8 naive on two plates, and CD8 memory on one plate. The study deeply sequenced blood TCR repertoires of about 5 healthy adults to estimate repertoire size and the extent of clonotype sharing between individuals. Libraries were prepared and TCR repertoires were sequenced by different laboratories using diverse techniques, in order to increase sequencing depth and limit assay-specific biases. Leukapheresis yielded between about 0.8 and 8.9 billion PBMCs per donor. Study-wide findings and limitations: Only blood was sampled, and tissue TCR repertoires likely differ from those in blood. Because the study included only a small number of donors, the genetic and exposure-history diversity represented was limited. About 5% of naive CD4, roughly 3.5% of naive CD8, around 2.3% of memory CD4, and 0.35% to 0.5% of memory CD8 clonotypes were shared across a few donors. Pairwise subsampling led to the expectation that sequencing depth would affect the degree of clonotype sharing among donors. Rarefaction of sorted-subset datasets indicated incomplete sequencing despite the large sequencing depth. Estimated clonotype richness was generally larger for naive than for memory subsets. Higher generation probabilities were observed for clonotypes shared by all four sorted-subset donors than for non-shared clonotypes.

As for this clone: It lacks a known antigen. No much larger clonotype is one base removed from it; base qualities were not supplied. This specimen includes other DNA sequences encoding the same CDR3.

From the cysteine through the phenylalanine, the CDR3 covers 14 amino acids. The read is trimmed to its CDR3 DNA, 42 bases read in frame from base 1. From V the trimming removes 5 bases and from J it removes 5 bases, while the gene matches leave 3 bases of the junction unaccounted for. As encoded in the germline V gene (reference sequence), CDR1 is LNHDA while CDR2 is SQIVND. CD8 naive samples were CD45RO-negative cells positively selected for CCR7, giving a CD45RA+CCR7+ population that excluded TemRA cells. The donors were healthy, HIV-negative adults who had no recently reported acute infections or vaccinations. Every donor was a Caucasian adult living in Nashville, Tennessee, USA. Blood was collected by leukapheresis, and PBMCs were isolated by Ficoll-Histopaque density gradient centrifugation and then cryopreserved in liquid nitrogen vapor phase. Analytical flow cytometry was used to check the purity and quantity of each magnetically sorted T cell population. Genomic DNA was isolated from each sorted fraction and quantified by UV absorbance on a Nanodrop 2000c.

Using the deep immunoSEQ assay, TCR CDR3 regions were amplified from genomic DNA by multiplex PCR. For each cell subset, the extracted genomic DNA was distributed evenly across all wells of several immunoSEQ 96-well plates, and each plate served as one replicate. Each replicate PCR for sorted subsets received about 0.2 ug genomic DNA, equal to tens of thousands of T cell genomes. Purified libraries were quantified with a Qubit 3.0 fluorometer, sized on a Bioanalyzer 2100, and re-quantified with the KAPA Library Quantification kit. Each immunoSEQ 96-well plate was sequenced on its own single-read 150-cycle Illumina NextSeq 550 flow cell. The paper's processing steps were these. Because the immunoSEQ output held only junctional sequences and lacked quality scores, the filtering could not match the filtering applied to full-length reads. Sequences were annotated with PyIR, a Python wrapper for IgBLAST v1.9, and V/J genes and CDR3 were assigned using IMGT germline references. Reads with weak V/J assignments (E-value above 1e-6), missing CDR3, stop codons, out-of-frame junctions, or ambiguous translated residues were removed. V3J clonotypes were defined by identical inferred V gene, J gene, and CDR3 amino acid sequence. The percentage overlap between two repertoires was calculated by dividing the number of shared unique clonotypes by the size of the smaller repertoire. Richness of each repertoire was evaluated using RTK rarefaction, the Chao1 estimator, and Recon v2.1 estimates of unobserved clonotypes. Generation probabilities for all TCRbeta clonotypes obtained by the gDNA method from four donors were computed using OLGA. Drawn from immuneACCESS, this table holds only the in-frame rearrangements with V and J called that TCRdb kept. Clones are partly lost; checked studies trace under half to an unresolved V gene and leave the rest unexplained. V and J calls and clone size are as listed in that table; D and trimming were resolved from the DNA. The sample table contains 2 million or so clones; only one count was recorded for just under 95% of them. Roughly 1% of the sample lies in the top ten.

The chain couples TRBV19 to TRBJ1-6; 7 central nucleotides agree with TRBD1. The material sequenced was naive CD8+ T cells sorted from blood. Sample cell subset or site, as interpreted from the label and publication: CD45RA+CCR7+. This clonotype was obtained from a man aged 18 to 29 in good health. The sequenced DNA is TGTGCCAGTAGTCCCGGGACAGATAATTCACCCCTCCACTTT. Translated, this gives CASSPGTDNSPLHF.